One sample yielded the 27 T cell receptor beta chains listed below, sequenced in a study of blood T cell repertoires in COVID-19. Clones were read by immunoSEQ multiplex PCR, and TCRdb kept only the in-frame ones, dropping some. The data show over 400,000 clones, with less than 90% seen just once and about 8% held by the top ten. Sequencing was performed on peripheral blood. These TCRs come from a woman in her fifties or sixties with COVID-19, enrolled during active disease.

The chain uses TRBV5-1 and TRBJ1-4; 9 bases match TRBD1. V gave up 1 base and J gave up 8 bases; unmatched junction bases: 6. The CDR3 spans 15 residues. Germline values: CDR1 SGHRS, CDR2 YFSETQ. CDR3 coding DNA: TGCGCCAGCAGCTTGCTCACAGGGGGCCAGGAAAAACTGTTTTTT. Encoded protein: CASSLLTGGQEKLFF.

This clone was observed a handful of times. The CDR3 here is CASSQELAKNIQYF. The CDR3 DNA reads TGTGCCAGCTCCCAAGAGCTAGCCAAAAACATTCAGTACTTC. V usage is TRBV18 and J usage is TRBJ2-4; D is uncertain. The germline V gene encodes CDR1 KGHSH and CDR2 LQKENI. The CDR3 has 14 amino acids. V was pared by 6 bases and J by 0 bases, with 9 bases between.

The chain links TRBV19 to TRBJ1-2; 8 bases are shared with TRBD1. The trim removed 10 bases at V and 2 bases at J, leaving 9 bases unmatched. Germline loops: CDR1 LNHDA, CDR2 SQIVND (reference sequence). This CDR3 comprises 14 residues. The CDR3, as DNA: TGTGCCACTAATCCGGGGGACAGGAACTATGGCTACACCTTC. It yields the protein CATNPGDRNYGYTF. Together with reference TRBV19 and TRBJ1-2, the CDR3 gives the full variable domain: DGGITQSPKYLFRKEGQNVTLSCEQNLNHDAMYWYRQDPGQGLRLIYYSQIVNDFQKGDIAEGYSVSREKKESFPLTVTSAQKNPTAFYLCATNPGDRNYGYTFGSGTRLTVV.

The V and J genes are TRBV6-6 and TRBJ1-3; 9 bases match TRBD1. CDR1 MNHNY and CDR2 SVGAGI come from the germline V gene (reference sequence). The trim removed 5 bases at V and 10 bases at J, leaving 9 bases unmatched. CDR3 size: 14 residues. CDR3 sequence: CASSQGTGTGTIYF. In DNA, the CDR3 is TGTGCCAGCAGTCAAGGGACAGGGACGGGGACCATATATTTT.

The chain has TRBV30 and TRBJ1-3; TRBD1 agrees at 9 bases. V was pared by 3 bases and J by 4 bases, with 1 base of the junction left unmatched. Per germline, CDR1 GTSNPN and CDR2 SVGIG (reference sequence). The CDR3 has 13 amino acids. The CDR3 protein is CAWRTGGGNTIYF. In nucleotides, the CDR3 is TGTGCCTGGAGGACAGGGGGAGGAAACACCATATATTTT.

CDR3 bases: TGCGCCAGCAGCTTGGGGAGGGTATGGGGCACTGAAGCTTTCTTT. Its translation is CASSLGRVWGTEAFF. The gene calls are TRBV5-1 and TRBJ1-1; D is unresolved. The V gene's germline CDR1 is SGHRS and CDR2 YFSETQ. V was pared by 0 bases and J by 4 bases, with 13 bases between. This CDR3 is 15 amino acids long.

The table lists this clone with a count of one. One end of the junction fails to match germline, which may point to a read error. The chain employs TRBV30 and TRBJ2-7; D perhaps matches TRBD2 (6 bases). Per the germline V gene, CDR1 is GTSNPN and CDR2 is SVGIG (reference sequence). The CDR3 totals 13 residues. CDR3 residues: CAWSVRRDGVRNF. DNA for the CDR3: TGTGCCTGGAGTGTAAGGAGGGACGGGGTTCGGAACTTC.

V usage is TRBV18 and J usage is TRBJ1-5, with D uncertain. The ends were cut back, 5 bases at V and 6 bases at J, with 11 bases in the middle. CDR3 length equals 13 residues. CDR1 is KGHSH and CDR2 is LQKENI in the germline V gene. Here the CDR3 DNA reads TGTGCCAGCTCAAGGACTAAAGGTCAGCCCCAGCATTTT. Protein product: CASSRTKGQPQHF.

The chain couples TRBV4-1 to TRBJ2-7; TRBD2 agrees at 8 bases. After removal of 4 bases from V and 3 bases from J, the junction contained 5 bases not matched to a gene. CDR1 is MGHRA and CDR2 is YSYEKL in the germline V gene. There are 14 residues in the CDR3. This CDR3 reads CASSRSGGSYEQYF. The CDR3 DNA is TGCGCCAGCAGCCGATCGGGGGGGAGCTACGAGCAGTACTTC.

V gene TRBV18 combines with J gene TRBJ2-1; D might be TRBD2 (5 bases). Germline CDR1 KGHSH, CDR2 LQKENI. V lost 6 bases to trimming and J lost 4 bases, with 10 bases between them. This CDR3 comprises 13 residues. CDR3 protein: CASSQEAYNEQFF. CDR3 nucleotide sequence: TGTGCCAGCTCCCAGGAGGCATACAATGAGCAGTTCTTC.

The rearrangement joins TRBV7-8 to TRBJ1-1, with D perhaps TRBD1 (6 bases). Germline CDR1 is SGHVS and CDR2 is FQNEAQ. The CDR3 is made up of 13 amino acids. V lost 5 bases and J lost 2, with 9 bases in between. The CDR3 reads CASSPDSNTEAFF. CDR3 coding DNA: TGTGCCAGCAGCCCGGACAGCAACACTGAAGCTTTCTTT.

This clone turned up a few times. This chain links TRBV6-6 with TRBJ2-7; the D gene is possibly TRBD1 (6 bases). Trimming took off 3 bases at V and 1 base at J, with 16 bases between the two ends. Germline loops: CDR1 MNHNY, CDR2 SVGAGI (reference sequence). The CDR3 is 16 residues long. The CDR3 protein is CASSYGDKASSYEQYF. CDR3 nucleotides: TGTGCCAGCAGTTATGGGGACAAGGCGTCTTCCTACGAGCAGTACTTC.

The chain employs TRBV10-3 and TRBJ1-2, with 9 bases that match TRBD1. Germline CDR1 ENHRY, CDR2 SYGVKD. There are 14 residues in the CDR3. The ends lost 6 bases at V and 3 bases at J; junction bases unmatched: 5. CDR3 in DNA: TGTGCCATCAGGCCGGGACAGGGCCACTATGGCTACACCTTC. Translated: CAIRPGQGHYGYTF.

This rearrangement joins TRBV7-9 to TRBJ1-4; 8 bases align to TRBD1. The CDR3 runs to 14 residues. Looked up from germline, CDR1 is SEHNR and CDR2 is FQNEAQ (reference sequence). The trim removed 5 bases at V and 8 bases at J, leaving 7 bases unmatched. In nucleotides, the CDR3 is TGTGCCAGCAGCCCGCAGGGGGCGGGGGAAAAACTGTTTTTT. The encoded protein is CASSPQGAGEKLFF.

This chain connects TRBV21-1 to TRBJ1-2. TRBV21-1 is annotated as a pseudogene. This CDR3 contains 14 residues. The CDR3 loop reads CATLYGGRVVGYTF. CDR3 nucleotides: TGTGCCACCTTGTACGGGGGGCGCGTGGTTGGCTACACCTTC.

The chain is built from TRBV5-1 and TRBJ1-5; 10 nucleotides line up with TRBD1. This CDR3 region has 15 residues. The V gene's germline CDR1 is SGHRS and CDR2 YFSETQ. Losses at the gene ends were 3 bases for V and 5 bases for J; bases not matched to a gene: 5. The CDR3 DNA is TGCGCCAGCAGCTGGACAGGGGGAAAGGATCAGCCCCAGCATTTT. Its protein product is CASSWTGGKDQPQHF.

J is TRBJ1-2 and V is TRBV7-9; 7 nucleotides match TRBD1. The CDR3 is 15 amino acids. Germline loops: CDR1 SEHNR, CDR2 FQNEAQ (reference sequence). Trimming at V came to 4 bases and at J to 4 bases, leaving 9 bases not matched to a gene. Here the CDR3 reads CASSSVGGAGYGYTF. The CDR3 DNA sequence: TGTGCCAGCAGCTCCGTAGGGGGCGCGGGCTATGGCTACACCTTC.

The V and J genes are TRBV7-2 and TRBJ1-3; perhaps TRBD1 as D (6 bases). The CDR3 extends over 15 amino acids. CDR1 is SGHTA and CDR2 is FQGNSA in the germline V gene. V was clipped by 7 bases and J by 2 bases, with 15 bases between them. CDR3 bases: TGTGCCAGCACCGATACAGGGAAGGCTGGAAACACCATATATTTT. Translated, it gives CASTDTGKAGNTIYF.

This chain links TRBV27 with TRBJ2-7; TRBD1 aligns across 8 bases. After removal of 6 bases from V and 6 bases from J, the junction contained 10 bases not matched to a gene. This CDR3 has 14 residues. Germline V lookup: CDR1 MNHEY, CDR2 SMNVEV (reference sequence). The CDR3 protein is CASSIRGQGVEQYF. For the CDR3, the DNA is TGTGCCAGCAGCATCAGGGGGCAAGGGGTCGAGCAGTACTTC.

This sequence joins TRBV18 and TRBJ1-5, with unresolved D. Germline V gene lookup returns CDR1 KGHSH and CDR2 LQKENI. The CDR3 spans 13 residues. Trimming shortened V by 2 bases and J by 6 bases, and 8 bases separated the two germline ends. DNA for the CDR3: TGTGCCAGCTCACCAACCGAGGGTCAGCCCCAGCATTTT. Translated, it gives CASSPTEGQPQHF.

The CDR3, as DNA: TGTGCCAGCAGCCCCTGGACAGGTTTGGAGACTGAAGCTTTCTTT. This translates into CASSPWTGLETEAFF. The chain couples TRBV7-8 to TRBJ1-1; TRBD1 matches at 7 bases. CDR1 and CDR2 from the germline V gene are SGHVS and FQNEAQ. There are 15 residues in the CDR3. J was trimmed by 5 bases and V by 5 bases; bases with no gene match: 11.

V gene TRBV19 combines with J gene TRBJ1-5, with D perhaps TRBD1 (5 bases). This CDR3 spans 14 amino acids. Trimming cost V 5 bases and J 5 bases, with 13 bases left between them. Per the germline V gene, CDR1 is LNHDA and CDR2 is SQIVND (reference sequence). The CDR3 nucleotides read TGTGCCAGTAGTTCTAGGAGCAGGGATCAGCCCCAGCATTTT. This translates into CASSSRSRDQPQHF.

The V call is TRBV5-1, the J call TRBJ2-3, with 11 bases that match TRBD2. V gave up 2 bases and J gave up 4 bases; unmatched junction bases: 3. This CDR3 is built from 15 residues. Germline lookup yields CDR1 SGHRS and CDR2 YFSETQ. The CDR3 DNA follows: TGCGCCAGCAGCTTTAGCGGGGGGGCCCCAGATACGCAGTATTTT. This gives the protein CASSFSGGAPDTQYF.

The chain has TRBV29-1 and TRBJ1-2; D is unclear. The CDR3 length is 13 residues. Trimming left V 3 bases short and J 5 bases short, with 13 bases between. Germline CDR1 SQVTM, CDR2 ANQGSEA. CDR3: CSVEEAPRYGYTF. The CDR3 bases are TGCAGCGTTGAGGAGGCCCCGCGGTATGGCTACACCTTC.

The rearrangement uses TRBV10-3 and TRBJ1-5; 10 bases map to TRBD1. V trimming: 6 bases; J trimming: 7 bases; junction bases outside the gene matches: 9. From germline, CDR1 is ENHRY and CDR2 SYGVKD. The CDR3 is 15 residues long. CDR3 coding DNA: TGTGCCATCAGCACCGGGACAGGGGTAGAACAGCCCCAGCATTTT. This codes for CAISTGTGVEQPQHF.

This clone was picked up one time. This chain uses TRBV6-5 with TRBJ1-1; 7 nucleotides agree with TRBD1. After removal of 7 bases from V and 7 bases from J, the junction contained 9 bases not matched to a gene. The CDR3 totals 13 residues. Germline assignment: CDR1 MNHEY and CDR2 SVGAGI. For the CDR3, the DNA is TGTGCCAGCAACAGGGGCGGGCGGGGTGAAGCTTTCTTT. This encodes CASNRGGRGEAFF.

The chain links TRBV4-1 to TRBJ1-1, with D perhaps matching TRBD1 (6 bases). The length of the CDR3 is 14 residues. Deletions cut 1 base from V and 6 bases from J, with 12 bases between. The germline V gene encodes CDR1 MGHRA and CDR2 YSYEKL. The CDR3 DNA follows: TGCGCCAGCAGCCAAGGCAGGGAGGGGGCTGAAGCTTTCTTT. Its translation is CASSQGREGAEAFF.